These 10 T cell receptor beta chains were all obtained from the same sample, sequenced in a study of T cells in Graves' hyperthyroidism and ophthalmopathy. What was amplified from RNA transcripts were TCR beta CDR3 regions. The HTBI primer set served for first-round RT-PCR of the TCR CDR3. Each CDR3 protein is one row after TCRdb ran MiXCR on the multiplex PCR reads. The sample carries 600,000 to 900,000 distinct CDR3 sequences, 15% to 20% recorded once. Specimen: blood. Receptors were obtained from a man aged 18 to 30 with Graves' hyperthyroidism.

This clonotype was seen many times. The rearrangement uses TRBV29-1 and TRBJ2-7, with 14 bases identical to TRBD2. This CDR3 region has 13 residues. V was clipped by 7 bases and J by 6 bases; unmatched bases: 5. Germline assignment: CDR1 SQVTM and CDR2 ANQGSEA. CDR3 DNA sequence: TGCAGCGCGTGGACTAGCGGGAGGCCCGAGCAGTACTTC. Translated, it gives CSAWTSGRPEQYF.

CDR3: CASSKRGSGITDTQYF. CDR3 DNA: TGTGCCAGCTCCAAACGCGGTAGCGGGATTACCGATACGCAGTATTTT. V usage is TRBV18 and J usage is TRBJ2-3, with 8 bases matching TRBD2. This CDR3 region has 16 residues. The germline gives CDR1 KGHSH, CDR2 LQKENI. With 6 bases clipped from V and 6 bases from J, the junction kept 14 bases outside the gene matches.

This clonotype appeared a few times. V is TRBV27 and J is TRBJ2-7; D uncertain. Trimming pared 8 bases from V and 2 bases from J, leaving 13 bases between. This CDR3 has 13 amino acids. CDR1 is MNHEY and CDR2 is SMNVEV in the germline V gene (reference sequence). In nucleotides, the CDR3 is TGTGCCAGCGCCCAGCCAGGTCCCTACGAGCAGTACTTC. It yields the protein CASAQPGPYEQYF.

This clonotype was observed at least ten times. The chain links TRBV12-3 or TRBV12-4 to TRBJ2-5; no firm D call. This CDR3 contains 13 residues. V lost 1 base to trimming and J lost 4 bases, with 7 bases between them. This CDR3 is CASSLVSRETQYF. CDR3 coding DNA: TGTGCCAGCAGTTTAGTTTCCCGAGAGACCCAGTACTTC.

This clonotype was detected a few times. The chain recombines TRBV13 with TRBJ2-4; D is possibly TRBD1 (6 bases). V was shortened by 5 bases and J by 12 bases, with 20 bases between the two germline ends. The germline V gene has CDR1 PRHDT and CDR2 FYEKMQ (reference sequence). The CDR3 extends over 14 amino acids. In DNA form, the CDR3 reads TGTGCCAGCAGCCCCCCCGGGCGTCGGGACACTCAGTACTTC. Translation: CASSPPGRRDTQYF. Full variable domain (rest looked up from reference TRBV13 and TRBJ2-4): AAGVIQSPRHLIKEKRETATLKCYPIPRHDTVYWYQQGPGQDPQFLISFYEKMQSDKGSIPDRFSAQQFSDYHSELNMSSLELGDSALYFCASSPPGRRDTQYFGAGTRLSVL.

V and J are TRBV20-1 and TRBJ2-7; 7 nucleotides line up with TRBD2. V shed 6 bases and J 2 bases; nucleotides not matched to a gene: 13. Germline assignment: CDR1 DFQATT and CDR2 SNEGSKA (reference sequence). The CDR3 covers 15 residues. The CDR3 protein is CSATKLAPTTYEQYF. DNA for the CDR3: TGCAGTGCCACCAAACTAGCGCCTACAACCTACGAGCAGTACTTC.

The chain joins TRBV7-9 to TRBJ2-1; D might be TRBD1 (5 bases). The CDR3 runs to 14 residues. Germline CDR1 SEHNR, CDR2 FQNEAQ (reference sequence). The V end lost 8 bases, the J end lost 9 bases, and 20 bases lay between the germline ends. In DNA form, the CDR3 reads TGTGCCAGCGAACAGGTCTACCCCCTCGGTGAGCAGTTCTTC. It encodes CASEQVYPLGEQFF.

This clonotype was detected a few times. The J gene is TRBJ2-1, the V gene TRBV5-1; possibly TRBD2 for D (6 bases). Trimming cost V 0 bases and J 2 bases, with 12 bases left between them. The V gene's germline CDR1 is SGHRS and CDR2 YFSETQ. The CDR3 has 16 residues. The CDR3 spells CASSLAGAGPYNEQFF. The CDR3 bases are TGCGCCAGCAGCTTGGCCGGGGCGGGACCCTACAATGAGCAGTTCTTC. Complete variable domain (other parts from reference TRBV5-1 and TRBJ2-1): KAGVTQTPRYLIKTRGQQVTLSCSPISGHRSVSWYQQTPGQGLQFLFEYFSETQRNKGNFPGRFSGRQFSNSRSEMNVSTLELGDSALYLCASSLAGAGPYNEQFFGPGTRLTVL.

This clonotype has a count of ten or more. CDR3 amino acids: CASSSPGKGPETQYF. As DNA, the CDR3 is TGTGCCAGCAGTTCCCCCGGAAAGGGGCCGGAGACCCAGTACTTC. The rearrangement links TRBV12-3 or TRBV12-4 to TRBJ2-5; D is possibly TRBD1 (5 bases). This CDR3 contains 15 residues. Trimming pared 4 bases from V and 5 bases from J, leaving 17 bases between.

The chain couples TRBV25-1 to TRBJ2-3, with D perhaps assigned TRBD1 or TRBD2 (5 bases each). The V gene lost 3 bases and the J gene lost 4 bases, with 11 bases spanning the gap. CDR1 and CDR2 from the germline V gene are MGHDK and SYGVNS. The length of the CDR3 is 14 residues. The CDR3 here is CASSDGRESDTQYF. The CDR3 DNA reads as TGTGCCAGCAGTGATGGCAGGGAGTCAGATACGCAGTATTTT. The whole variable domain, filled in from reference TRBV25-1 and TRBJ2-3, reads EADIYQTPRYLVIGTGKKITLECSQTMGHDKMYWYQQDPGMELHLIHYSYGVNSTEKGDLSSESTVSRIRTEHFPLTLESARPSHTSQYLCASSDGRESDTQYFGPGTRLTVL.